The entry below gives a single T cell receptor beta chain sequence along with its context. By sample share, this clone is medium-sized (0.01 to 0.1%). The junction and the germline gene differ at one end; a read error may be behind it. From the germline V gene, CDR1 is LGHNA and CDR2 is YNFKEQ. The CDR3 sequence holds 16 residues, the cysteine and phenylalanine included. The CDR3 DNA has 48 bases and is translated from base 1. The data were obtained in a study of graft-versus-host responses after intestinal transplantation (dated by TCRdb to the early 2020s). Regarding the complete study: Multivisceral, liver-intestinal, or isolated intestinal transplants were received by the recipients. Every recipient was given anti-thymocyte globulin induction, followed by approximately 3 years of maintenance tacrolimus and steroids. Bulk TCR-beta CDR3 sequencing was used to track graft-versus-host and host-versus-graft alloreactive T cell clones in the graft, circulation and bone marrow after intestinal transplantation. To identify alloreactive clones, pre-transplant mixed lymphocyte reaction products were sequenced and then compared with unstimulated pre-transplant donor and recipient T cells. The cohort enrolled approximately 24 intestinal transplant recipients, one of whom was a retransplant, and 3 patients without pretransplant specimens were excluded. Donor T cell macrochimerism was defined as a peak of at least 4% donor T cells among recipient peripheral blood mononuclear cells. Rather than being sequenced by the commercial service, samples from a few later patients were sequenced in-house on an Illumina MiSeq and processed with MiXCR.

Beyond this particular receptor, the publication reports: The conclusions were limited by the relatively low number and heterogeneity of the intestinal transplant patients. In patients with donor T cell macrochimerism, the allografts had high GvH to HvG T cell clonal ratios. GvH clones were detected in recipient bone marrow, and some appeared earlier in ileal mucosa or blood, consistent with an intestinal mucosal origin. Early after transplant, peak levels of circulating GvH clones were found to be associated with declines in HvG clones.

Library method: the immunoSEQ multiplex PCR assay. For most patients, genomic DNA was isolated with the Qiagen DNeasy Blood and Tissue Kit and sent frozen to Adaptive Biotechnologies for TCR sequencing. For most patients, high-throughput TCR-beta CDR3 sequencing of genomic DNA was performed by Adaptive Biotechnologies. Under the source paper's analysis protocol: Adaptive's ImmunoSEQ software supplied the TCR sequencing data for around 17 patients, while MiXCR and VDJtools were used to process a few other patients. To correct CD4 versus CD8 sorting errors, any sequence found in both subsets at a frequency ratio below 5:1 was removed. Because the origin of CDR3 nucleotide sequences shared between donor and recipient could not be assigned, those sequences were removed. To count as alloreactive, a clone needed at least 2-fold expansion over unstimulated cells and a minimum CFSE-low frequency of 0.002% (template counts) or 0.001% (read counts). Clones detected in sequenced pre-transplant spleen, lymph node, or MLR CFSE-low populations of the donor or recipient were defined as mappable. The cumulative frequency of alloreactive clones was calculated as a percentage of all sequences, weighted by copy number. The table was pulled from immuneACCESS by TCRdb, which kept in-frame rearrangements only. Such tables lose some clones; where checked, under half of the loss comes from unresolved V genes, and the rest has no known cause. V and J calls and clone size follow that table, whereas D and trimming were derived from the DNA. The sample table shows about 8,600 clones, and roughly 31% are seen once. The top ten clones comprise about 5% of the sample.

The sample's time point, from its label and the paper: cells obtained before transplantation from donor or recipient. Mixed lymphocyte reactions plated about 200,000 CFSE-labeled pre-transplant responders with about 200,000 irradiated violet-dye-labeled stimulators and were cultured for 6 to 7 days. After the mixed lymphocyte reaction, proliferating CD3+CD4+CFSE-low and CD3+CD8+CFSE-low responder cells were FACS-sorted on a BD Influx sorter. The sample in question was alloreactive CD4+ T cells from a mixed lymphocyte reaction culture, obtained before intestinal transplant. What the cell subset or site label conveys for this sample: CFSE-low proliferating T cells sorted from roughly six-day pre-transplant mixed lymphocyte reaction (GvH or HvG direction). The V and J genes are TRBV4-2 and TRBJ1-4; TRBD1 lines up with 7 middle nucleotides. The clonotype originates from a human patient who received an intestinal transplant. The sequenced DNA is TGTGCCAGCAGCCACCGGGACAGAGCAACCAATGAAAAACTGTTTTTT. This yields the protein CASSHRDRATNEKLFF.